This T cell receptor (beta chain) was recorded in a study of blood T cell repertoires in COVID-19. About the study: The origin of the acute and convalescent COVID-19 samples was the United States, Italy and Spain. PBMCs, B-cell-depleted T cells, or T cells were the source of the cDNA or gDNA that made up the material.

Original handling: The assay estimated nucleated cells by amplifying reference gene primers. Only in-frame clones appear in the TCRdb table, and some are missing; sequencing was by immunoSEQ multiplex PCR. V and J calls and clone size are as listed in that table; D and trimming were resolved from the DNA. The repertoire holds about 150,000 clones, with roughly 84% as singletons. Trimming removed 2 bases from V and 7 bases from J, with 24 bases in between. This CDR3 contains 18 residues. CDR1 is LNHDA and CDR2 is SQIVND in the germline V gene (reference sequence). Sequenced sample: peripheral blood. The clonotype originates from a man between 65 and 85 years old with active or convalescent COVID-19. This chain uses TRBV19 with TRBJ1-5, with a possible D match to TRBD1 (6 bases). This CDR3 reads CASSILDGSGEWRQPQHF. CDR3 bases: TGTGCCAGTAGTATACTTGACGGGTCAGGGGAGTGGAGGCAGCCCCAGCATTTT.